This T cell receptor (beta chain) was identified during a study of radiation and T cells in renal cell carcinoma. This CDR3 has 14 residues. V gave up 0 bases and J gave up 3 bases, with 6 bases separating them. CDR1 and CDR2 from the germline V gene are SGHRS and YFSETQ. Stated time point: blood 4 weeks post-SBRT, at nephrectomy. Treatment in this sample: 15 Gy SBRT to primary tumor, nephrectomy 4 weeks later. Method: immunoSEQ multiplex PCR; TCRdb's copy keeps in-frame clones and lacks some. Of about 140,000 clones listed, roughly 90% were seen once; the top ten hold around 17%. The specimen was blood, collected from a patient whose treatment included radiotherapy and nephrectomy. The origin of this receptor is a woman between 45 and 65 years old with renal cell carcinoma. This chain joins TRBV5-1 and TRBJ2-2; D might be TRBD1 (5 bases). CDR3 in DNA: TGCGCCAGCAGCTTGGGACAGTACACCGGGGAGCTGTTTTTT. Translation gives CASSLGQYTGELFF.